This passage covers 31 T cell receptor beta chains from one sample sequenced in a study of blood T cells in healthy people across ages. Alongside a J-beta primer mix, a sample-barcoded 5' primer served in a second PCR lasting about 7 to 12 cycles. TCRdb reprocessed the 5' RACE reads with MiXCR, giving one entry per CDR3 protein. The sample carries roughly 1.5 million distinct CDR3 sequences, around 40% recorded once. The sample taken for sequencing was blood. The receptor source for this set is a woman aged 18-35 years in good health.

The J gene is TRBJ1-1, the V gene TRBV20-1; 7 bases are a match to TRBD1. J was trimmed by 1 base and V by 7 bases; bases with no gene match: 6. Germline V gives CDR1 DFQATT, CDR2 SNEGSKA (reference sequence). The CDR3 covers 13 residues. The CDR3 loop is CSGLEGANTEAFF. The CDR3 DNA follows: TGCAGTGGCCTGGAGGGGGCGAACACTGAAGCTTTCTTT.

A remark on this clonotype: A much larger clone differs by one base, so this may be a read error. The chain joins TRBV6-2 or TRBV6-3 to TRBJ2-7, with TRBD2 as a possible D gene (5 bases). Germline-derived CDR1 and CDR2 are MNHEY and SVGEGT. This CDR3 region has 13 residues. In DNA form, the CDR3 reads TGTGCCGGCAGTTACCGGGGTGACTACGAGCAGTACTTC. Its protein product is CAGSYRGDYEQYF.

V usage is TRBV5-1 and J usage is TRBJ2-2, with D unclear. Germline V gene data show CDR1 as SGHRS and CDR2 as YFSETQ. V was pared by 1 base and J by 7 bases, with 5 bases between. The CDR3 extends over 12 amino acids. The chain's CDR3 is CASSLLDGELFF. The CDR3 DNA sequence: TGCGCCAGCAGCTTGTTGGACGGGGAGCTGTTTTTT.

The gene calls are TRBV14 and TRBJ2-5; 13 nucleotides agree with TRBD2. Germline V lookup: CDR1 SGHDN, CDR2 FVKESK. This CDR3 spans 18 amino acids. With 2 bases clipped from V and 2 bases from J, the junction kept 8 bases outside the gene matches. This CDR3 reads CASSQRTSGGNQQETQYF. The CDR3 DNA sequence: TGTGCCAGCAGCCAACGGACTAGCGGGGGTAACCAACAAGAGACCCAGTACTTC. Full variable domain (remainder filled in from reference TRBV14 and TRBJ2-5): EAGVTQFPSHSVIEKGQTVTLRCDPISGHDNLYWYRRVMGKEIKFLLHFVKESKQDESGMPNNRFLAERTGGTYSTLKVQPAELEDSGVYFCASSQRTSGGNQQETQYFGPGTRLLVL.

The table lists this clonotype with a few counts. J is TRBJ2-7 and V is TRBV27; 9 bases line up with TRBD2. This CDR3 has 15 residues. Germline V CDR1 and CDR2: MNHEY, SMNVEV (reference sequence). Unmatched junction bases numbered 8, after V lost 6 bases and J lost 2 bases. The CDR3 region is CASRIRLAETYEQYF. The CDR3 nucleotides are TGTGCCAGCAGAATCAGACTAGCGGAGACCTACGAGCAGTACTTC.

The rearrangement joins TRBV11-2 to TRBJ2-5; no reliable D call. The ends were cut back, 5 bases at V and 4 bases at J, with 8 bases in the middle. The germline V gene has CDR1 SGHAT and CDR2 FQNNGV. The CDR3 has 12 amino acids. The CDR3 DNA reads TGTGCCAGCAGCACTAACCGAGAGACCCAGTACTTC. It yields the protein CASSTNRETQYF.

The chain has TRBV4-3 and TRBJ2-1; 8 bases line up with TRBD1. CDR1 LGHNA and CDR2 YSLEER come from the germline V gene. V trimming: 2 bases; J trimming: 8 bases; junction bases outside the gene matches: 8. The CDR3 totals 15 residues. As DNA, the CDR3 is TGCGCCAGCAGCCAACTGGACAGGGTGGAAGATGAGCAGTTCTTC. Translating gives CASSQLDRVEDEQFF.

This clonotype has only a few counts. The rearrangement links TRBV4-1 to TRBJ1-1; D is possibly TRBD1 (5 bases). The length of the CDR3 is 14 residues. With 1 base removed from V and 6 bases from J, the gap between germline ends came to 12 bases. Germline CDR1 reads MGHRA; CDR2 reads YSYEKL. The CDR3, as DNA: TGCGCCAGCAGCCAAGGCAGGGTTACCGCTGAAGCTTTCTTT. It is translated as CASSQGRVTAEAFF.

This clonotype was counted only a few times. This sequence joins TRBV6-5 and TRBJ1-1; D ambiguous. This CDR3 has 11 amino acids. V was pared by 2 bases and J by 6 bases, with 4 bases between. Looked up from germline, CDR1 is MNHEY and CDR2 is SVGAGI. CDR3 protein: CASSYASEAFF. The CDR3 DNA follows: TGTGCCAGCAGTTACGCCTCTGAAGCTTTCTTT.

The rearrangement uses TRBV12-3 or TRBV12-4 and TRBJ2-7; no clear D. Trimming removed 3 bases from V and 2 bases from J, with 14 bases in between. The CDR3 is made up of 15 amino acids. The chain's CDR3 is CASSFSIGGAYEQYF. CDR3 nucleotide sequence: TGTGCCAGCAGTTTCTCCATCGGCGGTGCCTACGAGCAGTACTTC.

This clonotype was detected a few times. The gene calls are TRBV7-2 and TRBJ2-7; D is uncertain. Germline CDR1 reads SGHTA; CDR2 reads FQGNSA. Trimming took off 1 base at V and 4 bases at J, with 8 bases between the two ends. The CDR3 runs to 13 residues. The CDR3 DNA is TGTGCCAGCAGCTTAGGATTATTATACGAGCAGTACTTC. Translation gives CASSLGLLYEQYF.

The chain combines TRBV5-1 with TRBJ1-1; D is unclear. Between the trimmed V and J ends, which lost 4 bases and 8 bases, there was a span of 18 bases. CDR1 and CDR2 (germline): SGHRS, YFSETQ. The CDR3 sequence is 14 residues long. The CDR3 DNA follows: TGCGCCAGCAGCCCACGAGTCCAGGCGATGGAAGCTTTCTTT. It is translated as CASSPRVQAMEAFF.

The V call is TRBV20-1, the J call TRBJ2-3; 7 bases line up with TRBD2. With V trimmed by 6 bases and J by 0 bases, 15 bases remained unmatched. Per the germline V gene, CDR1 is DFQATT and CDR2 is SNEGSKA (reference sequence). The CDR3 covers 17 residues. CDR3 nucleotides: TGCAGTGCCCGCCGGGGGGAGTTCCTTTGGAGCACAGATACGCAGTATTTT. Amino acid sequence: CSARRGEFLWSTDTQYF.

This clonotype was observed a handful of times. The chain links TRBV6-6 to TRBJ1-3; no reliable D call. Trimming took off 0 bases at V and 4 bases at J, with 7 bases between the two ends. CDR1 and CDR2 (germline): MNHNY, SVGAGI (reference sequence). This CDR3 contains 14 residues. As DNA, the CDR3 is TGTGCCAGCAGTTACTCGAGTACGGGAAACACCATATATTTT. It is translated as CASSYSSTGNTIYF.

This clonotype was seen only a few times. The V gene is TRBV30, the J gene TRBJ2-6; D unclear. Germline V gene data show CDR1 as GTSNPN and CDR2 as SVGIG (reference sequence). The CDR3 loop spans 15 amino acids. The V end was cut by 0 bases, the J end by 4 bases, with 10 bases between. In DNA form, the CDR3 reads TGTGCCTGGAGTGTACGACTCGAGGGGGCCAACGTCCTGACTTTC. Amino acids: CAWSVRLEGANVLTF.

This clonotype came up once. One end of the junction fails to match germline, which may point to a read error. The chain recombines TRBV18 with TRBJ2-7; TRBD2 agrees at 13 bases. The CDR3 loop spans 18 amino acids. Germline CDR1 and CDR2: KGHSH and LQKENI. The CDR3 sequence is CASSPPETSGRNPYEQYF. The CDR3 region has the DNA TGCGCCAGCTCGCCACCTGAGACTAGCGGGAGGAATCCCTACGAGCAGTACTTC.

Comments on this clonotype: This sequence may be a read error, since a much larger clone differs from it by one base. The chain carries TRBV10-3 and TRBJ2-6; a weak D match, TRBD1 (7 bases). Germline CDR1 is ENHRY and CDR2 is SYGVKD. This CDR3 contains 19 residues. The ends were cut back, 4 bases at V and 0 bases at J, with 19 bases in the middle. CDR3 nucleotides: TGTGCCATCAGTGGGTACCCGGCAGGGGGACTCTCTGGGGCCAACGTCCTGACTTTC. It codes for CAISGYPAGGLSGANVLTF.

The chain's CDR3 is CASSPTRASGYGYTF. CDR3 in DNA: TGTGCCAGCAGTCCTACTCGAGCATCGGGCTATGGCTACACCTTC. The rearrangement joins TRBV12-3 or TRBV12-4 to TRBJ1-2; D gene ambiguous. The CDR3 is 15 residues long. Trimming took 5 bases from V and 4 from J, leaving 17 bases between them.

V is TRBV28 and J is TRBJ2-3, with a weak D call TRBD2 (5 bases). This CDR3 has 15 residues. Germline loops: CDR1 MDHEN, CDR2 SYDVKM. Trimming removed 6 bases from V and 1 base from J, with 14 bases in between. The CDR3, as DNA: TGTGCCAGCAGCACCCCGGGATCCGGCACAGATACGCAGTATTTT. This codes for CASSTPGSGTDTQYF.

This chain joins TRBV12-3 or TRBV12-4 and TRBJ2-3, with 8 bases that match TRBD2. The V gene end was trimmed by 5 bases and the J gene end by 4 bases; junction bases not matched to a gene: 11. The CDR3 runs 16 residues. CDR3 region: CASSPTSEGVADTQYF. Here the CDR3 DNA reads TGTGCCAGCAGTCCGACTAGCGAGGGGGTGGCAGATACGCAGTATTTT.

The genes are TRBV7-9 and TRBJ1-2, with D hard to call. CDR3 size: 19 residues. V was cut by 4 bases and J by 4 bases, with 28 bases left in between. Germline CDR1 SEHNR, CDR2 FQNEAQ (reference sequence). The CDR3 reads CASSSTVTSMSRRGYGYTF. Written as DNA, the CDR3 is TGTGCCAGCAGCTCAACTGTCACCTCGATGTCTCGTCGGGGCTATGGCTACACCTTC.

The rearrangement links TRBV13 to TRBJ2-3, with 9 nucleotides matching TRBD2. Germline CDR1 reads PRHDT; CDR2 reads FYEKMQ (reference sequence). Losses at the gene ends were 3 bases for V and 2 bases for J; bases not matched to a gene: 6. The CDR3 has 16 residues. CDR3 region: CASSFSGSLLTDTQYF. CDR3 nucleotide sequence: TGTGCCAGCAGCTTTAGCGGGAGCCTTCTCACAGATACGCAGTATTTT.

The chain carries TRBV9 and TRBJ2-1; 11 bases match TRBD2. CDR1 and CDR2 from the germline V gene are SGDLS and YYNGEE. This CDR3 comprises 16 residues. The V segment lost 0 bases and the J segment 7 bases; nucleotides outside the gene matches: 6. The CDR3 region is CASSVELAGVGNEQFF. Written as DNA, the CDR3 is TGTGCCAGCAGCGTAGAACTAGCGGGAGTGGGAAATGAGCAGTTCTTC.

V and J are TRBV12-3 or TRBV12-4 and TRBJ2-7, with 7 bases that match TRBD2. J gave up 7 bases and V 3 bases, and 21 bases lay outside the gene matches. There are 18 residues in the CDR3. The chain's CDR3 is CASSFGSSGSTSYNEQYF. In DNA, the CDR3 is TGTGCCAGCAGTTTCGGGTCTAGCGGAAGCACCTCCTACAATGAGCAGTACTTC.

This clonotype came up a few times. The V and J genes are TRBV9 and TRBJ2-4; unclear D gene. The V gene's germline CDR1 is SGDLS and CDR2 YYNGEE. The germline V and J ends were trimmed by 3 bases and 8 bases, with 12 bases remaining between them. The CDR3 length is 13 residues. Written as DNA, the CDR3 is TGTGCCAGCAGCGCAGAGAACGAGTACATTCAGTACTTC. Translation gives CASSAENEYIQYF. Based on the CDR3 plus reference TRBV9 and TRBJ2-4, the full variable domain is DSGVTQTPKHLITATGQRVTLRCSPRSGDLSVYWYQQSLDQGLQFLIQYYNGEERAKGNILERFSAQQFPDLHSELNLSSLELGDSALYFCASSAENEYIQYFGAGTRLSVL.

J is TRBJ1-1 and V is TRBV2, with 10 bases fitting TRBD1. The trim removed 8 bases at V and 4 bases at J, leaving 13 bases unmatched. Germline CDR1 reads SNHLY; CDR2 reads FYNNEI. The CDR3 spans 16 residues. CDR3 bases: TGTGCCAGCTCACTGACAGGGGGCGAGTTAAGCACTGAAGCTTTCTTT. It specifies CASSLTGGELSTEAFF.

The chain employs TRBV21-1 and TRBJ2-7. TRBV21-1 is listed as a pseudogene. The CDR3 sequence is 11 residues long. This CDR3 is CATLIPYEQYF. CDR3 in DNA: TGTGCCACCCTTATTCCCTACGAGCAGTACTTC.

V and J are TRBV10-3 and TRBJ2-5; possible D gene TRBD2, 7 bases. V dropped 0 bases and J dropped 5 bases, with 13 bases sitting between them. There are 15 residues in the CDR3. The V gene's germline CDR1 is ENHRY and CDR2 SYGVKD. The CDR3 nucleotides read TGTGCCATCAGTGAGTCAGCCGCGGGGGCTGAGACCCAGTACTTC. It specifies CAISESAAGAETQYF.

This clonotype was counted once. The germline gene is not matched at one end of the junction; a read error may be the cause. This chain joins TRBV7-9 and TRBJ2-1; the D gene could be TRBD1 or TRBD2 (5 bases each). The germline V gene has CDR1 SEHNR and CDR2 FQNEAQ (reference sequence). The CDR3 is 14 amino acids. DNA for the CDR3: TGTACCAGCAGCTTACTAGGGGTTTCGGATGAGCAGTTCTTC. Translated, it gives CTSSLLGVSDEQFF.

Only a few counts were recorded for this clonotype. The rearrangement joins TRBV5-1 to TRBJ1-2; D may be TRBD1 (5 bases). Germline CDR1 and CDR2: SGHRS and YFSETQ. The V gene lost 4 bases and the J gene lost 4 bases, with 14 bases spanning the gap. This CDR3 contains 14 residues. DNA of the CDR3: TGCGCCAGCAGCGAAACGACAGTTGGCTATGGCTACACCTTC. Its protein is CASSETTVGYGYTF.

V gene TRBV20-1 combines with J gene TRBJ2-1; 10 positions agree with TRBD2. Germline V gene data show CDR1 as DFQATT and CDR2 as SNEGSKA (reference sequence). The CDR3 spans 14 residues. V shed 3 bases and J 3 bases; nucleotides not matched to a gene: 2. CDR3: CSASSGGIYNEQFF. The CDR3 bases are TGCAGTGCTAGTAGCGGGGGGATCTACAATGAGCAGTTCTTC.